Below, 28 T cell receptor beta chains from the same sample are listed, as sequenced in a study of T cell responses to AZD1222 COVID-19 vaccine. Profiling relied on immunoSEQ multiplex PCR, and the TCRdb table lists in-frame clones only, not all of them. The data contain approximately 19,000 clones, roughly 81% of them singletons. Sequenced here: peripheral blood, sampled 28 days after the second AZD1222 dose. The receptors shown here come from an adult who received the AZD1222 COVID-19 vaccine.

The chain recombines TRBV18 with TRBJ2-7; possibly TRBD1 for D (6 bases). The CDR3 is made up of 16 amino acids. Trimming cost V 6 bases and J 7 bases, with 25 bases left between them. Germline V lookup: CDR1 KGHSH, CDR2 LQKENI. Here the CDR3 DNA reads TGTGCCAGCTCCCCGTCCTCCAGGGGCCTTCCTTGGGAGCAGTACTTC. Translated: CASSPSSRGLPWEQYF.

This chain joins TRBV7-2 and TRBJ1-3, with D hard to call. The germline V gene has CDR1 SGHTA and CDR2 FQGNSA. Deletions cut 4 bases from V and 0 bases from J, with 4 bases between. This CDR3 has 13 amino acids. Here the CDR3 DNA reads TGTGCCAGCAGCTGGAGCTCTGGAAACACCATATATTTT. Encoded protein: CASSWSSGNTIYF.

The V gene is TRBV6-2 or TRBV6-3, the J gene TRBJ2-1; D is undetermined. Per germline, CDR1 MNHEY and CDR2 SVGEGT. The CDR3 runs 15 residues. Trimming removed 0 bases from V and 7 bases from J, with 13 bases in between. The CDR3 DNA reads as TGTGCCAGCAGTTACTCGAATAGGGTAGGGAATGAGCAGTTCTTC. Protein sequence: CASSYSNRVGNEQFF.

The V and J genes are TRBV3-1 (or the pseudogene TRBV3-2) and TRBJ2-3, with 7 bases aligning to TRBD2. This CDR3 comprises 14 residues. Germline-derived CDR1 and CDR2 are LGHDT and YNNKEL (reference sequence). V was pared by 3 bases and J by 6 bases, with 6 bases of the junction left unmatched. The CDR3 region has the DNA TGTGCCAGCAGCCAGGCCCGGGGGGAGGATACGCAGTATTTT. It is translated as CASSQARGEDTQYF.

The V gene is TRBV7-8, the J gene TRBJ2-7; 7 nucleotides line up with TRBD2. The CDR3 totals 14 residues. V lost 5 bases, J lost 3 bases, and 7 bases stayed unmatched. Germline V lookup: CDR1 SGHVS, CDR2 FQNEAQ. This chain's CDR3 is CASSPEASGYEQYF. As DNA, the CDR3 is TGTGCCAGCAGCCCAGAGGCTAGCGGCTACGAGCAGTACTTC.

The genes are TRBV19 and TRBJ2-7; 15 bases align to TRBD2. CDR1 LNHDA and CDR2 SQIVND come from the germline V gene (reference sequence). Trimming removed 5 bases from V and 5 bases from J; junction bases left unmatched: 10. CDR3 length: 17 residues. CDR3 DNA sequence: TGTGCCAGTAGTCAGGGGACTAGCGGGGGGCCCTTCGACGAGCAGTACTTC. Protein: CASSQGTSGGPFDEQYF.

This chain uses TRBV2 with TRBJ2-3, with 9 bases fitting TRBD2. Trimming took 4 bases from V and 11 from J; bases not matched to a gene: 7. Germline CDR1 SNHLY, CDR2 FYNNEI. CDR3 length: 13 amino acids. CDR3 bases: TGTGCCAGCAGTGCTAGCGGGGACTACGGGCAGTATTTT. As protein: CASSASGDYGQYF.

V usage is TRBV19 and J usage is TRBJ2-1; TRBD1 matches 11 bases. V lost 1 base to trimming and J lost 10 bases; unmatched junction nucleotides: 3. Germline V gene sequence: CDR1 LNHDA, CDR2 SQIVND (reference sequence). The length of the CDR3 is 14 residues. The CDR3 DNA is TGTGCCAGTAGTATAGGGGGACAGGGGGACGAGCAGTTCTTC. Amino acid sequence: CASSIGGQGDEQFF.

The rearrangement uses TRBV28 and TRBJ1-2; D is undetermined. The CDR3 totals 13 residues. Germline CDR1 and CDR2: MDHEN and SYDVKM. Trimming stripped 3 bases from V and 2 bases from J, with 7 bases between. CDR3 bases: TGTGCCAGCAGTTTCCAGGAGAACTATGGCTACACCTTC. Protein sequence: CASSFQENYGYTF.

The rearrangement joins TRBV9 to TRBJ2-7, with D possibly TRBD2 on 5 matching bases. The CDR3 consists of 13 residues. V dropped 0 bases and J dropped 12 bases, with 16 bases sitting between them. Germline assignment: CDR1 SGDLS and CDR2 YYNGEE. This chain's CDR3 is CASSVVEGRKVYF. CDR3 nucleotides: TGTGCCAGCAGCGTAGTAGAGGGTAGGAAGGTGTACTTC.

This clone appeared a single time. CDR3 amino acids: CASSSPGGLTQYF. CDR3 nucleotides: TGTGCCAGCAGTTCACCAGGGGGGTTGACCCAGTACTTC. The chain employs TRBV6-5 and TRBJ2-5, with D possibly being TRBD1 (7 bases). CDR1 is MNHEY and CDR2 is SVGAGI in the germline V gene. This CDR3 is built from 13 residues. Trimming shortened V by 4 bases and J by 7 bases, and 13 bases separated the two germline ends.

V is TRBV15 and J is TRBJ1-2; a possible D gene is TRBD1 (6 bases). The V gene lost 3 bases and the J gene lost 8 bases, with 25 bases spanning the gap. The CDR3 covers 17 residues. Germline CDR1 is LNHNV and CDR2 is YYDKDF (reference sequence). The CDR3 reads CATSSNVLTGGARGYTF. The CDR3 DNA follows: TGTGCCACCAGCAGTAATGTCCTTACGGGGGGGGCCAGGGGCTACACCTTC. The entire variable domain, with the rest obtained from reference TRBV15 and TRBJ1-2, is as follows: DAMVIQNPRYQVTQFGKPVTLSCSQTLNHNVMYWYQQKSSQAPKLLFHYYDKDFNNEADTPDNFQSRRPNTSFCFLDIRSPGLGDTAMYLCATSSNVLTGGARGYTFGSGTRLTVV.

This chain joins TRBV7-2 and TRBJ1-2; D remains ambiguous. The CDR3 is made up of 14 amino acids. Trimming shortened V by 2 bases and J by 4 bases, and 11 bases separated the two germline ends. Germline CDR1 and CDR2: SGHTA and FQGNSA. The CDR3: CASSLPGPAYGYTF. The CDR3 DNA reads as TGTGCCAGCAGCTTACCTGGACCCGCCTATGGCTACACCTTC. The whole variable domain, remainder taken from reference TRBV7-2 and TRBJ1-2, is GAGVSQSPSNKVTEKGKDVELRCDPISGHTALYWYRQSLGQGLEFLIYFQGNSAPDKSGLPSDRFSAERTGGSVSTLTIQRTQQEDSAVYLCASSLPGPAYGYTFGSGTRLTVV.

The chain couples TRBV3-1 (or the pseudogene TRBV3-2) to TRBJ2-1; 9 nucleotides agree with TRBD2. V lost 4 bases, J lost 15 bases, and 7 bases stayed unmatched. The CDR3 is made up of 12 amino acids. Germline CDR1 is LGHDT and CDR2 is YNNKEL (reference sequence). CDR3 loop: CASSPPAGGLFF. DNA for the CDR3: TGTGCCAGCAGCCCGCCAGCGGGAGGATTGTTCTTC.

The chain uses TRBV5-6 and TRBJ1-3; 8 bases align to TRBD1. V was clipped by 3 bases and J by 2 bases; unmatched bases: 1. Germline V gene data show CDR1 as SGHDT and CDR2 as YYEEEE. This CDR3 contains 14 residues. The chain's CDR3 is CASSSTGAGNTIYF. CDR3 in DNA: TGTGCCAGCAGCTCGACAGGGGCTGGAAACACCATATATTTT.

This clone has just a few counts. The same CDR3 is also encoded by other DNA sequences in this sample. The rearrangement joins TRBV5-1 to TRBJ1-3; D gene unclear. Germline V CDR1 and CDR2: SGHRS, YFSETQ. V shed 0 bases and J shed 3 bases, with 7 bases lying between them. The CDR3 is 14 amino acids. The CDR3 sequence is CASSLAQDGNTIYF. CDR3 nucleotide sequence: TGCGCCAGCAGCTTGGCTCAGGATGGAAACACCATATATTTT.

This clone was seen only a few times. The chain employs TRBV5-1 and TRBJ1-2; tentative D call: TRBD1 (5 bases). The V end was cut by 0 bases, the J end by 1 base, with 13 bases between. The CDR3 loop spans 16 amino acids. The germline V gene encodes CDR1 SGHRS and CDR2 YFSETQ. In nucleotides, the CDR3 is TGCGCCAGCAGCTTGGTCGGGGCAGGGATTAACTATGGCTACACCTTC. Residues: CASSLVGAGINYGYTF.

The chain carries TRBV7-3 and TRBJ2-6, with D maybe TRBD1 (7 bases). The CDR3 has 18 residues. V was pared by 4 bases and J by 0 bases, with 16 bases between. The germline gives CDR1 SGHTA, CDR2 FQGTGA. CDR3: CASSSHGGQPSGANVLTF. CDR3 nucleotide sequence: TGTGCCAGCAGCTCCCACGGGGGACAGCCCTCTGGGGCCAACGTCCTGACTTTC.

This clone turned up a few times. The chain couples TRBV2 to TRBJ1-3, with a weak D call TRBD1 (5 bases). CDR1 and CDR2 (germline): SNHLY, FYNNEI. V was cut by 4 bases and J by 2 bases, with 9 bases left in between. CDR3 length: 14 residues. CDR3 sequence: CASSAWTTGNTIYF. The CDR3 DNA is TGTGCCAGCAGTGCTTGGACAACTGGAAACACCATATATTTT.

V usage is TRBV27 and J usage is TRBJ2-5; D not resolved. Germline CDR1 reads MNHEY; CDR2 reads SMNVEV (reference sequence). With 2 bases removed from V and 2 bases from J, the gap between germline ends came to 6 bases. The CDR3 has 13 amino acids. CDR3 in DNA: TGTGCCAGCAGTTTAAACCGTCAAGAGACCCAGTACTTC. Translation: CASSLNRQETQYF.

This chain uses TRBV28 with TRBJ2-5; TRBD2 matches at 10 bases. The trim removed 6 bases at V and 5 bases at J, leaving 21 bases unmatched. This CDR3 has 19 residues. Germline CDR1 and CDR2: MDHEN and SYDVKM. The CDR3 DNA reads as TGTGCCAGCAGCTTTGTCCGGGGGGGGACTAGCGTAGGGCGGGAGACCCAGTACTTC. Translating gives CASSFVRGGTSVGRETQYF.

The chain links TRBV21-1 to TRBJ1-1. TRBV21-1 is an annotated pseudogene. The CDR3 extends over 18 amino acids. CDR3 sequence (DNA): TGTGCCAGCAGCAAAGGTCGCTTTCTGAGACCTGCGGACACTGAAGCTTTCTTT. Translated: CASSKGRFLRPADTEAFF.

This sequence joins TRBV5-1 and TRBJ1-1, with a possible D match to TRBD1 (5 bases). Trimming shortened V by 4 bases and J by 11 bases, and 18 bases separated the two germline ends. CDR3 size: 13 residues. Germline CDR1 is SGHRS and CDR2 is YFSETQ. The CDR3 region has the DNA TGCGCCAGCAGCGCTACGATAAGGGGCTGGGCTTTCTTT. The encoded protein is CASSATIRGWAFF. Filled out from reference TRBV5-1 and TRBJ1-1, the complete variable domain reads KAGVTQTPRYLIKTRGQQVTLSCSPISGHRSVSWYQQTPGQGLQFLFEYFSETQRNKGNFPGRFSGRQFSNSRSEMNVSTLELGDSALYLCASSATIRGWAFFGQGTRLTVV.

The chain combines TRBV2 with TRBJ1-1, with D possibly TRBD1 on 6 matching bases. Trimming removed 6 bases at V and 1 base at J, with 9 bases between. The CDR3 consists of 13 residues. CDR1 and CDR2 (germline): SNHLY, FYNNEI. CDR3 nucleotides: TGTGCCAGCAGCCTACAGGGGAACACTGAAGCTTTCTTT. Translation gives CASSLQGNTEAFF.

The gene calls are TRBV12-3 or TRBV12-4 and TRBJ1-2; 8 bases align to TRBD1. This CDR3 comprises 13 residues. V lost 7 bases to trimming and J lost 8 bases; unmatched junction nucleotides: 9. CDR3 amino acids: CASTHRDRWGYTF. The CDR3 nucleotides are TGTGCCAGCACCCACCGGGACAGGTGGGGCTACACCTTC.

The count of this clone is one. This chain uses TRBV10-2 with TRBJ1-1, with TRBD1 matching 11 bases. The ends lost 4 bases at V and 5 bases at J; junction bases unmatched: 12. The CDR3 covers 17 residues. CDR1 is WSHSY, CDR2 SAAADI, per germline. The CDR3 sequence: CASSGRTGGAFRTEAFF. The CDR3 DNA is TGCGCCAGCAGTGGACGGACAGGGGGCGCTTTCAGAACTGAAGCTTTCTTT.

This sequence joins TRBV5-1 and TRBJ1-5; 7 bases match TRBD1. V lost 3 bases and J lost 2; bases outside the gene matches: 5. This CDR3 has 15 residues. Germline V lookup: CDR1 SGHRS, CDR2 YFSETQ. CDR3 amino acids: CASSSSGGRNQPQHF. CDR3 nucleotide sequence: TGCGCCAGCAGCTCTTCAGGGGGTCGCAATCAGCCCCAGCATTTT. The variable domain in full, with the rest retrieved from reference TRBV5-1 and TRBJ1-5, is KAGVTQTPRYLIKTRGQQVTLSCSPISGHRSVSWYQQTPGQGLQFLFEYFSETQRNKGNFPGRFSGRQFSNSRSEMNVSTLELGDSALYLCASSSSGGRNQPQHFGDGTRLSIL.

The chain combines TRBV5-1 with TRBJ2-3; TRBD2 matches at 14 bases. V lost 3 bases and J lost 2; bases outside the gene matches: 2. The CDR3 extends over 16 amino acids. CDR1 SGHRS and CDR2 YFSETQ come from the germline V gene. CDR3 amino acids: CASSSTSGGVTDTQYF. The CDR3 coding sequence is TGCGCCAGCAGCTCGACTAGCGGGGGGGTCACAGATACGCAGTATTTT.